This T cell receptor (beta chain) derives from a study of blood T cell repertoires in COVID-19. Across the whole study: Material from acute and convalescent COVID-19 was sourced from the United States, Italy and Spain. Nucleic acid was either cDNA or gDNA, and it came from T cells, B-cell-depleted T cells, or PBMCs.

The CDR3 contains 15 residues. CDR1 is SQVTM, CDR2 ANQGSEA, per germline. V gave up 6 bases and J gave up 2 bases, with 14 bases separating them. In the original processing: Reference gene primer amplification gave estimated nucleated cell counts. The data were produced by immunoSEQ multiplex PCR, yet TCRdb's version contains in-frame clones alone and is incomplete. Clone size and V and J calls were adopted from that table, with D and trimming inferred from the DNA. The sample has about 160,000 clones, roughly 81% seen once; the top ten hold under 8.5%. One Seattle source followed patients from active infection through their disease course.

The TCR was taken from a woman aged 55-70 years with COVID-19, enrolled during active disease. The sequencing input was peripheral blood. The gene calls are TRBV29-1 and TRBJ1-6, with a weak D call TRBD1 (6 bases). The CDR3 nucleotides are TGCAGCGTGACCTCAGGGGAAACCTATAATTCACCCCTCCACTTT. Amino acid sequence: CSVTSGETYNSPLHF.